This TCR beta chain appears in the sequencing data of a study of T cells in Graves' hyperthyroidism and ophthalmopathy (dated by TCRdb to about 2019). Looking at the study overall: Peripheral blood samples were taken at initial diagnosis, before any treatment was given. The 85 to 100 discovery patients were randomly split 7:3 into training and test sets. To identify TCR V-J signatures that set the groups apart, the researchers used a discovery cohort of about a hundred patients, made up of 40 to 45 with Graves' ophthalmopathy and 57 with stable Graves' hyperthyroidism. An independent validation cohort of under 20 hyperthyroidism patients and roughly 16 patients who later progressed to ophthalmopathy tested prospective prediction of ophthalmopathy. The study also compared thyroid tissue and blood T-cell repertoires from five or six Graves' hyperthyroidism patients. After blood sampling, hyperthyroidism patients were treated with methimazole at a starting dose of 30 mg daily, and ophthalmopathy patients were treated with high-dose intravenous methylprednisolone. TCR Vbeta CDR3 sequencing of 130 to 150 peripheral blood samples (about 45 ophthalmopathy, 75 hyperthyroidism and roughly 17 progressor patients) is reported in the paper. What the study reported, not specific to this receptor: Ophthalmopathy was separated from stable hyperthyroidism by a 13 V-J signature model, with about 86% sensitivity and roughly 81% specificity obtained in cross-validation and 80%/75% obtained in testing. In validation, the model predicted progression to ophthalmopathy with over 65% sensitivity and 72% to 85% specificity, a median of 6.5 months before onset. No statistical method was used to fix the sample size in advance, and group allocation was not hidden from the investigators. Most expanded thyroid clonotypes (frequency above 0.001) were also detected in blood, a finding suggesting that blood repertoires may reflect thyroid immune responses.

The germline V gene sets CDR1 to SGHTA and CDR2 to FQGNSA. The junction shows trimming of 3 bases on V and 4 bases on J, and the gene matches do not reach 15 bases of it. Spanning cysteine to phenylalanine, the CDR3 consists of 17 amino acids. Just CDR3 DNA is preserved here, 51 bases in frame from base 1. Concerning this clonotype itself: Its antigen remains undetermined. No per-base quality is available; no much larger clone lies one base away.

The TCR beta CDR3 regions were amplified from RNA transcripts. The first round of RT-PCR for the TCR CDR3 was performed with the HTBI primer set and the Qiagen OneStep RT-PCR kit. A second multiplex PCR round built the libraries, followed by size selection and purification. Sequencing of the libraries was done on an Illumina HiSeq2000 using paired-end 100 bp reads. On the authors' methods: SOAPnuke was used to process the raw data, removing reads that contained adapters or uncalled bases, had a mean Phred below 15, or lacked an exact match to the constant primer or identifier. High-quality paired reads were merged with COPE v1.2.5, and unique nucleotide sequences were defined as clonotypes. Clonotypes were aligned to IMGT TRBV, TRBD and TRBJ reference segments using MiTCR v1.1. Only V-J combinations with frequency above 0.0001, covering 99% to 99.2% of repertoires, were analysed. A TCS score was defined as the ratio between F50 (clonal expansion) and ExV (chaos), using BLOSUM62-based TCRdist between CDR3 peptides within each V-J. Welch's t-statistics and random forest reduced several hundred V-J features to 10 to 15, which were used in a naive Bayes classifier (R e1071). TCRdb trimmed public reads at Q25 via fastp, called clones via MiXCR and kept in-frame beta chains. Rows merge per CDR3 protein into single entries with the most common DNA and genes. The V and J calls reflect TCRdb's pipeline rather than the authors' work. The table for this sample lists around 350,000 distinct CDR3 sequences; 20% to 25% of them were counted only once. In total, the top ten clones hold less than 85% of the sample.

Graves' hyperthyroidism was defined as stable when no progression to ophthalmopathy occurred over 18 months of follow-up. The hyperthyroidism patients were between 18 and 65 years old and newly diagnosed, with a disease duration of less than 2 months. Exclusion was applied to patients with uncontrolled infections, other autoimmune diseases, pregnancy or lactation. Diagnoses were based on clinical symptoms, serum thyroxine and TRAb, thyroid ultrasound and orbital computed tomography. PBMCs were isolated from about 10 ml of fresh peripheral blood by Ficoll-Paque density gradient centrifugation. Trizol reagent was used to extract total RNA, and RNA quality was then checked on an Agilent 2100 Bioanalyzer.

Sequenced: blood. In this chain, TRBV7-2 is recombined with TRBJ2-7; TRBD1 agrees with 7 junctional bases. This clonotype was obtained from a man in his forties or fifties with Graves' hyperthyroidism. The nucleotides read TGTGCCAGCAGCTTGGTACATGGTGGGACAGCAATTTACGAGCAGTACTTC. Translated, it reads CASSLVHGGTAIYEQYF.